Below are 15 T cell receptor beta chains sequenced from a single sample in a study of shared clonotypes between healthy human individuals. Clones were read by immunoSEQ multiplex PCR, and TCRdb kept only the in-frame ones, dropping some. Here the sample spans about 1 million clones, around four fifths being singletons. Sequenced input: memory CD4+ T cells sorted from blood. Documented subset: CD45RA-negative fraction. These receptors were collected from a man aged 18-30 years in good health.

Only one count was recorded for this clone. The genes are TRBV5-6 and TRBJ1-3; tentatively, D is TRBD1 (5 bases). The CDR3 consists of 16 residues. Germline assignment: CDR1 SGHDT and CDR2 YYEEEE. V lost 0 bases, J lost 0 bases, and 10 bases lay in between. The CDR3 here is CASSLGQLNSGNTIYF. The DNA of the CDR3 is TGTGCCAGCAGCTTGGGACAGTTAAACTCTGGAAACACCATATATTTT.

The rearrangement joins TRBV6-6 to TRBJ2-7; weak D call: TRBD1 (5 bases). V was pared by 11 bases and J by 0 bases, with 11 bases between. This CDR3 region has 12 residues. Germline V gene lookup returns CDR1 MNHNY and CDR2 SVGAGI (reference sequence). The CDR3 spells CASGRYSYEQYF. Here the CDR3 DNA reads TGTGCCTCAGGGCGGTACTCCTACGAGCAGTACTTC.

The rearrangement uses TRBV28 and TRBJ1-1; D is perhaps TRBD1 (5 bases). CDR3 size: 14 residues. Germline V gene sequence: CDR1 MDHEN, CDR2 SYDVKM. With 5 bases removed from V and 3 bases from J, the gap between germline ends came to 13 bases. This CDR3 is CASSLSRGHTEAFF. In DNA, the CDR3 is TGTGCCAGCAGTCTTAGTAGGGGTCACACTGAAGCTTTCTTT.

The chain carries TRBV18 and TRBJ2-1; 7 bases fit TRBD2. J gave up 4 bases and V 2 bases, and 11 bases lay outside the gene matches. This CDR3 contains 17 residues. The germline V gene encodes CDR1 KGHSH and CDR2 LQKENI. CDR3 in DNA: TGTGCCAGCTCACCATCACTAGCGTCCCTAACTTACAATGAGCAGTTCTTC. This encodes CASSPSLASLTYNEQFF.

The genes are TRBV6-1 and TRBJ1-5; weak D call: TRBD1 (5 bases). The CDR3 is 13 residues long. CDR1 and CDR2 from the germline V gene are MNHNS and SASEGT. The ends were cut back, 7 bases at V and 4 bases at J, with 11 bases in the middle. The CDR3 region has the DNA TGTGCCAGCAACTGGGACGGAAATCAGCCCCAGCATTTT. Translation gives CASNWDGNQPQHF.

CDR3 region: CASSWNEGLLYNEQFF. The DNA of the CDR3 is TGCGCCAGCAGCTGGAACGAGGGACTTCTCTACAATGAGCAGTTCTTC. The gene calls are TRBV5-1 and TRBJ2-1, with a tentative D call TRBD2 (6 bases). The CDR3 contains 16 residues. V gave up 3 bases and J gave up 3 bases, with 16 bases separating them. Germline V lookup: CDR1 SGHRS, CDR2 YFSETQ. Using reference TRBV5-1 and TRBJ2-1 for the parts outside the CDR3, the full variable domain is KAGVTQTPRYLIKTRGQQVTLSCSPISGHRSVSWYQQTPGQGLQFLFEYFSETQRNKGNFPGRFSGRQFSNSRSEMNVSTLELGDSALYLCASSWNEGLLYNEQFFGPGTRLTVL.

The sample holds one count of this clone. This chain's CDR3 is CASSEYYGYTF. CDR3 DNA: TGTGCCAGCAGTGAGTACTATGGCTACACCTTC. This rearrangement joins TRBV6-1 to TRBJ1-2; D gene uncertain. The CDR3 spans 11 residues. In germline, CDR1 is MNHNS, CDR2 SASEGT. Trimming removed 3 bases from V and 3 bases from J, with 2 bases in between.

This clone was picked up a small number of times. The J gene is TRBJ2-7, the V gene TRBV5-6; D call uncertain. V was shortened by 4 bases and J by 2 bases, with 16 bases between the two germline ends. Germline assignment: CDR1 SGHDT and CDR2 YYEEEE. The CDR3 is made up of 15 amino acids. The CDR3 DNA sequence: TGTGCCAGCAGCCAAAATAACATCCTCCCCTACGAGCAGTACTTC. Protein sequence: CASSQNNILPYEQYF. Variable domain in full (rest from reference TRBV5-6 and TRBJ2-7): DAGVTQSPTHLIKTRGQQVTLRCSPKSGHDTVSWYQQALGQGPQFIFQYYEEEERQRGNFPDRFSGHQFPNYSSELNVNALLLGDSALYLCASSQNNILPYEQYFGPGTRLTVT.

The chain uses TRBV18 and TRBJ1-1; D is perhaps TRBD1 (6 bases). The CDR3 spans 15 residues. Per germline, CDR1 KGHSH and CDR2 LQKENI. Trimming removed 2 bases at V and 8 bases at J, with 18 bases between. DNA for the CDR3: TGTGCCAGCTCACCATACGGGGGCGGAGCGGCAGAAGCTTTCTTT. Amino acid sequence: CASSPYGGGAAEAFF.

V and J are TRBV1 and TRBJ2-7; no check of the table's D call, TRBD1, against the DNA was made. TRBV1 counts as a pseudogene. The CDR3 runs 13 residues. CDR3 residues: CTSRRDRLYEQYF. The CDR3 nucleotides read TGCACCAGCAGGCGGGACAGATTATACGAGCAGTACTTC.

V usage is TRBV11-2 and J usage is TRBJ2-5, with a possible D match to TRBD1 (6 bases). From germline, CDR1 is SGHAT and CDR2 FQNNGV. The ends were cut back, 3 bases at V and 7 bases at J, with 12 bases in the middle. The CDR3 spans 13 residues. This CDR3 is CASSFGGVGTQYF. The CDR3 DNA reads TGTGCCAGCAGCTTTGGGGGCGTCGGGACCCAGTACTTC.

The genes are TRBV5-1 and TRBJ2-2; 7 nucleotides agree with TRBD1. The germline gives CDR1 SGHRS, CDR2 YFSETQ. The CDR3 has 15 residues. The V and J ends lost 7 bases and 5 bases, in that order; junction bases with no gene match: 11. CDR3 region: CASFPLGGDTGELFF. In DNA, the CDR3 is TGCGCCAGCTTCCCGCTAGGGGGCGATACCGGGGAGCTGTTTTTT.

This chain uses TRBV7-8 with TRBJ2-1; a weak D match, TRBD2 (5 bases). Trimming took 1 base from V and 10 from J, leaving 11 bases between them. Germline V gene lookup returns CDR1 SGHVS and CDR2 FQNEAQ. This CDR3 spans 13 amino acids. The CDR3 loop is CASSLGLEVEQFF. The CDR3 DNA sequence: TGTGCCAGCAGCTTAGGCCTGGAGGTGGAGCAGTTCTTC. Full variable domain (outside the CDR3, taken from reference TRBV7-8 and TRBJ2-1): GAGVSQSPRYKVAKRGQDVALRCDPISGHVSLFWYQQALGQGPEFLTYFQNEAQLDKSGLPSDRFFAERPEGSVSTLKIQRTQQEDSAVYLCASSLGLEVEQFFGPGTRLTVL.

The rearrangement links TRBV30 to TRBJ1-6, with a possible D match to TRBD1 (5 bases). V was pared by 4 bases and J by 6 bases, with 16 bases between. The CDR3 has 15 amino acids. The germline V gene has CDR1 GTSNPN and CDR2 SVGIG (reference sequence). CDR3 amino acids: CAWMRDGGSNSPLHF. The DNA for the CDR3 is TGTGCCTGGATGAGGGACGGAGGCTCTAATTCACCCCTCCACTTT.

About this clone: The sample contains more than one DNA sequence encoding this CDR3. V and J are TRBV5-1 and TRBJ2-3; 7 bases align to TRBD2. The CDR3 spans 15 residues. The ends lost 0 bases at V and 3 bases at J; junction bases unmatched: 4. CDR1 and CDR2 (germline): SGHRS, YFSETQ. The CDR3 nucleotides are TGCGCCAGCAGCTTGGGGGGAGGGACGACAGATACGCAGTATTTT. It translates to CASSLGGGTTDTQYF.